This record looks at one T cell receptor (beta chain) sequence and its context. Its target is unknown. This entry comes from a study of CXCR3-negative and CXCR3-positive naive CD8 T cells. Study-wide findings and caveats: Diversity ran similarly high across both naive subsets but far lower in memory CD8+ cells. Compared with CXCR3-negative naive cells, CXCR3-positive naive cells showed more hydrophobic TRB CDR3s.

5' RACE with UMI labels generated the TRB cDNA libraries. No DNA is given; TCRdb re-called the 5' RACE reads and lists each CDR3 protein once. The listing contains approximately 96,000 distinct CDR3 sequences. The CDR3 is made up of 15 amino acids. CDR1 and CDR2 from the germline V gene are SNHLY and FYNNEI. This TCR came from a human donor in good health. Some clones in this sample may be carry-over from other donors' samples. Sequenced material: naive CXCR3+ CD8+ T cells from blood. As to subset: CD45RO-CCR7+CD27+CD95- naive CD8+ T cells expressing CXCR3 (TNR3+). This chain links TRBV2 with TRBJ2-1. CDR3 loop: CASSEAGDSYNEQFF.